This T cell receptor beta chain was sequenced for a study of blood T cell repertoires in COVID-19. The CDR3 is 15 amino acids. CDR1 MNHNS and CDR2 SASEGT come from the germline V gene. The ends lost 3 bases at V and 5 bases at J; junction bases unmatched: 6. Recruits, aged roughly 18 to 89 years, lived in 24 US areas. The study recruited exposed participants who had met a COVID-19 case within 2 weeks before entry. Sequencing was performed with immunoSEQ multiplex PCR; in TCRdb, only in-frame clones are kept and a portion is missing. The sample holds fewer than 250,000 clones, about four fifths seen once.

Sequencing was done on a sample of PBMCs or T cells enriched from blood (not recorded which). This clonotype was obtained from a woman aged 50 to 60 who had been exposed to COVID-19. This chain uses TRBV6-1 with TRBJ2-5; TRBD2 aligns across 10 bases. In DNA, the CDR3 is TGTGCCAGCAGTGAGGGACTAGCGCGGGCGGAGACCCAGTACTTC. Residues: CASSEGLARAETQYF.